Shown below are 4 T cell receptor beta chains from a single sample sequenced in a study of cytomegalovirus exposure and HLA in healthy donors. It was with 60 Vbeta and 13 Jbeta primers that the PCR ran. The method was immunoSEQ multiplex PCR; TCRdb's version includes in-frame clones alone and lacks a portion of them. The table counts about 84,000 clones; about 0.61% lies in the top ten. Sequenced material: PBMCs. Receptors were obtained from a man in his fifties or sixties in good health and CMV-seronegative.

This sequence joins TRBV7-2 and TRBJ2-5, with a tentative D call TRBD1 (6 bases). The last part of the DNA fits TRBJ2-7 better; the J call may be wrong. This CDR3 has 12 residues. Germline V lookup: CDR1 SGHTA, CDR2 FQGNSA. DNA for the CDR3: TGTGCCAGCAGAGAGACAGGCTACGAGCAGTACTTC. This translates into CASRETGYEQYF.

The rearrangement uses TRBV7-9 and TRBJ2-3, with D unclear. Germline V gene data show CDR1 as SEHNR and CDR2 as FQNEAQ (reference sequence). V shed 6 bases and J shed 5 bases, with 12 bases lying between them. The CDR3 covers 13 residues. The CDR3 region is CASRPPSGDTQYF. DNA for the CDR3: TGTGCCAGCAGACCCCCCTCGGGAGATACGCAGTATTTT. Full variable domain (rest looked up from reference TRBV7-9 and TRBJ2-3): DTGVSQNPRHKITKRGQNVTFRCDPISEHNRLYWYRQTLGQGPEFLTYFQNEAQLEKSRLLSDRFSAERPKGSFSTLEIQRTEQGDSAMYLCASRPPSGDTQYFGPGTRLTVL.

The V gene is TRBV10-2, the J gene TRBJ1-1, with 8 bases that match TRBD1. The CDR3 sequence is 14 residues long. Losses at the gene ends were 6 bases for V and 2 bases for J; bases not matched to a gene: 5. The germline CDR1 and CDR2 sequences are WSHSY and SAAADI. The CDR3 sequence: CASSNGQGNTEAFF. The CDR3 nucleotides read TGCGCCAGCAGCAATGGACAGGGTAACACTGAAGCTTTCTTT.

V and J are TRBV5-1 and TRBJ1-2; D is uncertain. V was shortened by 0 bases and J by 5 bases, with 8 bases between the two germline ends. The CDR3 is 13 residues long. Per germline, CDR1 SGHRS and CDR2 YFSETQ. This CDR3 is CASSLVTDYGYTF. The CDR3 nucleotides are TGCGCCAGCAGCTTGGTAACTGATTATGGCTACACCTTC.